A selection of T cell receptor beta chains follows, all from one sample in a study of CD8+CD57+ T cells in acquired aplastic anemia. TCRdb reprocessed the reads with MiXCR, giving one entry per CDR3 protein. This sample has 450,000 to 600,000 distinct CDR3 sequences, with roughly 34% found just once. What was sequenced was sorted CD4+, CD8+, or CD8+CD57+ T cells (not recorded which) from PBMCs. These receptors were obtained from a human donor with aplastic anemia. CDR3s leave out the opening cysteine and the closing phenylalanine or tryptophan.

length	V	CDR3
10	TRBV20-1	SAGLWNAEAF
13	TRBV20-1	SVPRVSGLSYEQY
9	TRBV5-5	ASSWWDGYT
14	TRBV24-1	ATSGSTGEGDAEAF
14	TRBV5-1	ASSLGPQGYNNEQF
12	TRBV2	ASSDRTGAGGYT
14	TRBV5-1	ASSLGLVRLLDEQY
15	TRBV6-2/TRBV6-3	ASSAWREGRYQETQY
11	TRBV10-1	ASNGHPQETQY
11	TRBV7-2	ASSLTVTYEQY
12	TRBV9	ASSAAQGPGELF
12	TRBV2	ASSHGGGGTEAF
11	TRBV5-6	ASSRPGLSMQY
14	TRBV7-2	ASSLAPRGRGETQY
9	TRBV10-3	AISGGSEQY
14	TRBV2	ASSERGTASNQPQH
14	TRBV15	ATSRDITGPGNTIY
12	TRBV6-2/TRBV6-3	ASSYLGPRDTQY
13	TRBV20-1	STLPGRMSTDTQY
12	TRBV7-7	ASSPTSGSGEQY
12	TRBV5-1	ASVPQGTQETQY
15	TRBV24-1	ATSDLDADRIQETQY
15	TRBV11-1	ASSLGGGLGGHSPLH
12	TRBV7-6	ASSSPRGWETQY
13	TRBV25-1	ASSPLGATNEKLF
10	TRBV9	ASSPVPGGYT
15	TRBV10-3	AISESGGWAPNYGYT
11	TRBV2	ASSLTQNYGYT
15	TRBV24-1	ATSEPPGRHGQETQY
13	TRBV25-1	ASSAGTGGPDTQY
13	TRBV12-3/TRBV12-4	ASSLTSGKGNEQY
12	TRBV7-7	ATRPSGGYNEQF
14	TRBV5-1	ASSLKNRGSTDTQY
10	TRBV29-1	SVVPRQDTQY
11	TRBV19	ASSQRVDYGYT
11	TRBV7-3	ASSLSSTDTQY